The 3 T cell receptor beta chains below all came from one sample that was sequenced in a study of shared clonotypes between healthy human individuals. The assay was immunoSEQ multiplex PCR, and TCRdb's table has in-frame clones only and misses some. The sample records more than 500,000 clones, 95% to 97% being singletons. The sample taken for sequencing was naive CD4+ T cells sorted from blood. As for subset: CD45RA+ positively selected. These receptors were collected from a woman aged 25-40 years in good health.

Details on this clone: Other DNA sequences from this sample encode an identical CDR3 as well. This sequence joins TRBV27 and TRBJ1-4; D not resolved. This CDR3 has 14 amino acids. Trimming left V 3 bases short and J 0 bases short, with 5 bases between. Germline assignment: CDR1 MNHEY and CDR2 SMNVEV (reference sequence). CDR3 amino acids: CASSLRTTNEKLFF. In DNA, the CDR3 is TGTGCCAGCAGTTTGAGAACAACTAATGAAAAACTGTTTTTT.

This clone was recorded once. V and J are TRBV28 and TRBJ2-2; D gene uncertain. The CDR3 totals 13 residues. The germline V gene encodes CDR1 MDHEN and CDR2 SYDVKM. Trimming took 5 bases from V and 2 from J, leaving 6 bases between them. CDR3 sequence: CASSRRNTGELFF. The CDR3 nucleotides are TGTGCCAGCAGTCGGAGAAACACCGGGGAGCTGTTTTTT.

The V gene is TRBV5-5, the J gene TRBJ2-7; D may be TRBD2 (5 bases). V was trimmed by 1 base and J by 0 bases, leaving 8 bases between them. Germline assignment: CDR1 SGHKS and CDR2 YYEKEE (reference sequence). The CDR3 extends over 14 amino acids. The CDR3, as DNA: TGTGCCAGCAGCTTGCGGCTAGCCTCCTACGAGCAGTACTTC. This gives the protein CASSLRLASYEQYF.